These 8 T cell receptor beta chains were all obtained from the same sample, sequenced in a study of pediatric ulcerative colitis. TCRdb keeps only in-frame clones here, not all; method: immunoSEQ multiplex PCR. Altogether roughly 30,000 clones are present, approximately 82% being singletons, with the ten largest covering about 4.5%. Sequenced: blood. The source is a boy aged 5-17 years with severe ulcerative colitis.

The chain couples TRBV27 to TRBJ2-2; 10 nucleotides match TRBD2. V lost 5 bases to trimming and J lost 5 bases; unmatched junction nucleotides: 17. Germline V gene lookup returns CDR1 MNHEY and CDR2 SMNVEV (reference sequence). CDR3 length: 19 residues. The CDR3 bases are TGTGCCAGCAGTCCGTTACTGCCTAGCGGGGGAGTTTATACCGGGGAGCTGTTTTTT. It encodes CASSPLLPSGGVYTGELFF.

This chain links TRBV2 with TRBJ2-7; unclear D gene. From germline, CDR1 is SNHLY and CDR2 FYNNEI. The CDR3 totals 12 residues. Trimming pared 2 bases from V and 3 bases from J, leaving 5 bases between. The DNA of the CDR3 is TGTGCCAGCAGTGAAAAGAACTACGAGCAGTACTTC. It yields the protein CASSEKNYEQYF.

The chain carries TRBV30 and TRBJ1-6; D remains ambiguous. Trimming removed 3 bases from V and 6 bases from J, with 9 bases in between. The CDR3 extends over 13 amino acids. Germline V CDR1 and CDR2: GTSNPN, SVGIG (reference sequence). CDR3 loop: CAWRRLLNSPLHF. The CDR3 coding sequence is TGTGCCTGGAGGAGGCTGCTTAATTCACCCCTCCACTTT. Drawing the rest from reference TRBV30 and TRBJ1-6, the complete variable domain is SQTIHQWPATLVQPVGSPLSLECTVEGTSNPNLYWYRQAAGRGLQLLFYSVGIGQISSEVPQNLSASRPQDRQFILSSKKLLLSDSGFYLCAWRRLLNSPLHFGNGTRLTVT.

This clone was observed a single time. The genes are TRBV30 and TRBJ1-6; D is undetermined. CDR3 length: 16 residues. With 3 bases removed from V and 10 bases from J, the gap between germline ends came to 22 bases. The germline V gene has CDR1 GTSNPN and CDR2 SVGIG (reference sequence). The CDR3: CAWSRIRADARSPLHF. The CDR3 bases are TGTGCCTGGAGCCGGATAAGGGCAGACGCCCGCTCACCCCTCCACTTT.

J is TRBJ1-2 and V is TRBV9; TRBD1 is a possible D gene (5 bases). The CDR3 has 14 residues. The germline gives CDR1 SGDLS, CDR2 YYNGEE. Trimming took off 8 bases at V and 5 bases at J, with 19 bases between the two ends. This CDR3 reads CASGAGRVGYGYTF. In DNA form, the CDR3 reads TGTGCCAGTGGTGCAGGGAGAGTGGGGTATGGCTACACCTTC.

The chain couples TRBV6-1 to TRBJ2-1; D may be TRBD2 (6 bases). The V and J ends lost 7 bases and 3 bases respectively, with 16 bases between them. Looked up from germline, CDR1 is MNHNS and CDR2 is SASEGT. The CDR3 covers 15 residues. The CDR3 loop reads CASIHRDWGYNEQFF. As DNA, the CDR3 is TGTGCCAGCATCCACCGGGACTGGGGCTACAATGAGCAGTTCTTC.

The chain carries TRBV5-6 and TRBJ2-3; D ambiguous. V shed 1 base and J shed 4 bases, with 1 base lying between them. Germline-derived CDR1 and CDR2 are SGHDT and YYEEEE. This CDR3 contains 11 residues. The CDR3 DNA follows: TGTGCCAGCAGCTTGTCAGATACGCAGTATTTT. Translation gives CASSLSDTQYF.

The rearrangement joins TRBV5-4 to TRBJ1-1, with 11 bases identical to TRBD1. The CDR3 consists of 15 residues. The germline CDR1 and CDR2 sequences are SGHNT and YYREEE (reference sequence). V shed 4 bases, J shed 4 bases, and the junction held 6 bases outside the gene matches. CDR3 DNA: TGTGCCAGCAGCCCCGGACAGGGGGCTGGCACTGAAGCTTTCTTT. Translating gives CASSPGQGAGTEAFF.